The 22 T cell receptor beta chains below all came from one sample that was sequenced in a study of cytomegalovirus exposure and HLA in healthy donors. The PCR ran on 60 Vbeta and 13 Jbeta primers. Repertoires were generated with immunoSEQ multiplex PCR, while TCRdb's copy carries only in-frame clones and drops some. The sample contains 110,000 to 150,000 clones, about 70% of which appear only once. The sequenced sample consisted of PBMCs. These receptors came from an older woman in good health and CMV-seropositive.

V and J are TRBV9 and TRBJ1-2; 7 nucleotides line up with TRBD1. Germline assignment: CDR1 SGDLS and CDR2 YYNGEE. The CDR3 consists of 14 residues. V trimming: 4 bases; J trimming: 3 bases; junction bases outside the gene matches: 6. The CDR3 region has the DNA TGTGCCAGCAGCACCGGGACAGCTTACTATGGCTACACCTTC. This gives the protein CASSTGTAYYGYTF.

V usage is TRBV28 and J usage is TRBJ2-3; 10 nucleotides agree with TRBD2. Germline CDR1 MDHEN, CDR2 SYDVKM. V shed 1 base, J shed 2 bases, and the junction held 6 bases outside the gene matches. This CDR3 has 17 amino acids. The CDR3 loop is CASSLYSSGSHTDTQYF. CDR3 nucleotide sequence: TGTGCCAGCAGTTTATACTCTAGCGGGAGCCACACAGATACGCAGTATTTT.

The CDR3: CASGRREQYF. The DNA of the CDR3 is TGTGCCTCGGGTAGGCGTGAGCAGTACTTC. This chain uses TRBV30 with TRBJ2-7; no clear D gene. From germline, CDR1 is GTSNPN and CDR2 SVGIG (reference sequence). The germline V and J ends were trimmed by 7 bases and 7 bases, with 11 bases remaining between them. The CDR3 covers 10 residues.

The DNA for the CDR3 is TGTGCCAGTAGTGCTGAAGCGGCCTCCACAGATACGCAGTATTTT. Amino acids: CASSAEAASTDTQYF. The chain employs TRBV19 and TRBJ2-3; tentatively, D is TRBD2 (5 bases). CDR1 is LNHDA, CDR2 SQIVND, per germline (reference sequence). The CDR3 runs 15 residues. The germline V and J ends were trimmed by 5 bases and 2 bases, with 14 bases remaining between them.

CDR3 DNA sequence: TGTGCCAGCAGCGTAGGGGGTAGGGGTCTCAATGAGCAGTTCTTC. It specifies CASSVGGRGLNEQFF. The V gene is TRBV9, the J gene TRBJ2-1, with D perhaps matching TRBD1 (5 bases). This CDR3 spans 15 amino acids. Germline loops: CDR1 SGDLS, CDR2 YYNGEE. V was shortened by 0 bases and J by 6 bases, with 13 bases between the two germline ends. Drawing the rest from reference TRBV9 and TRBJ2-1, the complete variable domain is DSGVTQTPKHLITATGQRVTLRCSPRSGDLSVYWYQQSLDQGLQFLIQYYNGEERAKGNILERFSAQQFPDLHSELNLSSLELGDSALYFCASSVGGRGLNEQFFGPGTRLTVL.

The chain has TRBV28 and TRBJ2-1, with 9 positions matching TRBD2. This CDR3 has 16 residues. V was pared by 3 bases and J by 3 bases, with 6 bases of the junction left unmatched. Germline CDR1 reads MDHEN; CDR2 reads SYDVKM. CDR3 DNA sequence: TGTGCCAGCAGTTTTAAAGGCGGGAGGGGCTACAATGAGCAGTTCTTC. Residues: CASSFKGGRGYNEQFF.

The chain uses TRBV19 and TRBJ1-3; D perhaps matches TRBD1 (6 bases). V shed 7 bases and J shed 0 bases, with 10 bases lying between them. This CDR3 has 14 amino acids. CDR1 LNHDA and CDR2 SQIVND come from the germline V gene (reference sequence). The CDR3 DNA reads TGTGCCAGTATAGACAGGACCTCTGGAAACACCATATATTTT. Its translation is CASIDRTSGNTIYF.

The chain joins TRBV9 to TRBJ1-4; TRBD1 aligns across 10 bases. Germline CDR1 reads SGDLS; CDR2 reads YYNGEE. The length of the CDR3 is 14 residues. V trimming: 2 bases; J trimming: 5 bases; junction bases outside the gene matches: 0. The CDR3 DNA follows: TGTGCCAGCAGCGTGGGACAGGGGAATGAAAAACTGTTTTTT. Protein: CASSVGQGNEKLFF.

Points on this clone: A read error may account for a junction end that differs from germline. The V gene is TRBV5-1, the J gene TRBJ2-7, with 10 bases aligning to TRBD1. This CDR3 is 15 amino acids long. CDR1 and CDR2 (germline): SGHRS, YFSETQ. The CDR3 is CASSLGQGLIYEQYF. Here the CDR3 DNA reads TGCGCCAGCAGTTTGGGACAGGGGTTGATCTACGAGCAGTACTTC.

V gene TRBV29-1 combines with J gene TRBJ1-1; TRBD1 matches 7 bases. Germline assignment: CDR1 SQVTM and CDR2 ANQGSEA. J lost 2 bases, V lost 3 bases, and 3 bases had no gene match. The CDR3 has 13 residues. DNA of the CDR3: TGCAGCGTTGAGGGGGACAGAAACACTGAAGCTTTCTTT. As protein: CSVEGDRNTEAFF.

CDR3 bases: TGTGCCAGCAGCCCCGTCTCCACCGGGACAGCCAACTATGGCTACACCTTC. It translates to CASSPVSTGTANYGYTF. This sequence joins TRBV5-4 and TRBJ1-2; 7 positions agree with TRBD1. This CDR3 contains 17 residues. CDR1 and CDR2 (germline): SGHNT, YYREEE (reference sequence). V lost 4 bases and J lost 2; bases outside the gene matches: 14.

The chain recombines TRBV5-1 with TRBJ2-3, with 8 bases that match TRBD1. This CDR3 is 16 amino acids long. Trimming at V came to 4 bases and at J to 2 bases, leaving 9 bases not matched to a gene. Germline CDR1 is SGHRS and CDR2 is YFSETQ. The CDR3 coding sequence is TGCGCCAGCAGCAAAGACCACAGGGGGGTCACAGATACGCAGTATTTT. Residues: CASSKDHRGVTDTQYF.

The J gene is TRBJ1-1, the V gene TRBV28, with 9 bases fitting TRBD1. V was clipped by 10 bases and J by 8 bases; unmatched bases: 11. The length of the CDR3 is 13 residues. Per the germline V gene, CDR1 is MDHEN and CDR2 is SYDVKM. The CDR3 reads CATTGGSMIEAFF. DNA for the CDR3: TGTGCCACCACAGGGGGCTCTATGATAGAAGCTTTCTTT.

J is TRBJ2-7 and V is TRBV28; 10 bases map to TRBD2. The germline gives CDR1 MDHEN, CDR2 SYDVKM. Trimming at V came to 3 bases and at J to 5 bases, leaving 7 bases not matched to a gene. There are 15 residues in the CDR3. The DNA of the CDR3 is TGTGCCAGCAGTTTCGCACTAGCGGGACGCGACGAGCAGTACTTC. It translates to CASSFALAGRDEQYF.

The V call is TRBV30, the J call TRBJ1-2, with TRBD1 matching over 12 bases. The germline CDR1 and CDR2 sequences are GTSNPN and SVGIG (reference sequence). The CDR3 has 15 amino acids. The V segment lost 0 bases and the J segment 8 bases; nucleotides outside the gene matches: 7. Written as DNA, the CDR3 is TGTGCCTGGAGTGTTGTAGGGGGACAGGGGGCGGGCTACACCTTC. Translation: CAWSVVGGQGAGYTF.

This clone appeared a few times. The chain is built from TRBV5-1 and TRBJ1-4; the D is unclear. Trimming took 5 bases from V and 5 from J, leaving 13 bases between them. The CDR3 is 14 residues long. Germline V gives CDR1 SGHRS, CDR2 YFSETQ. The CDR3 protein is CASRPRGGNEKLFF. The CDR3 DNA reads as TGCGCCAGCAGGCCGCGGGGAGGAAATGAAAAACTGTTTTTT. Full variable domain (missing parts from reference TRBV5-1 and TRBJ1-4): KAGVTQTPRYLIKTRGQQVTLSCSPISGHRSVSWYQQTPGQGLQFLFEYFSETQRNKGNFPGRFSGRQFSNSRSEMNVSTLELGDSALYLCASRPRGGNEKLFFGSGTQLSVL.

The gene calls are TRBV14 and TRBJ1-1; D not resolved. CDR3 size: 13 residues. Germline V gene data show CDR1 as SGHDN and CDR2 as FVKESK. Trimming took off 0 bases at V and 10 bases at J, with 12 bases between the two ends. The DNA of the CDR3 is TGTGCCAGCAGCCAAGATCGCGGCCGTGGAGCTTTCTTT. Its translation is CASSQDRGRGAFF.

This clone was found a few times. This chain joins TRBV5-1 and TRBJ2-7; TRBD2 matches at 10 bases. Germline V CDR1 and CDR2: SGHRS, YFSETQ. The CDR3 spans 15 residues. The trim removed 4 bases at V and 5 bases at J, leaving 9 bases unmatched. The CDR3 region has the DNA TGCGCCAGCAGCCAGGATACTAGCGGGAATAACGAGCAGTACTTC. Residues: CASSQDTSGNNEQYF.

The chain uses TRBV28 and TRBJ2-7; D may be TRBD2 (6 bases). The CDR3 runs to 14 residues. Deletions cut 3 bases from V and 3 bases from J, with 12 bases between. Looked up from germline, CDR1 is MDHEN and CDR2 is SYDVKM. The CDR3: CASSFRGLGYEQYF. The DNA of the CDR3 is TGTGCCAGCAGTTTTCGGGGACTCGGCTACGAGCAGTACTTC.

This clone was seen more than once but under ten times. The rearrangement uses TRBV7-9 and TRBJ2-5, with D maybe TRBD1 (5 bases). Trimming took 1 base from V and 3 from J, leaving 6 bases between them. This CDR3 has 13 amino acids. CDR1 and CDR2 (germline): SEHNR, FQNEAQ (reference sequence). Here the CDR3 reads CASSLVREETQYF. The CDR3 DNA follows: TGTGCCAGCAGCTTAGTCAGGGAAGAGACCCAGTACTTC.

This clone was detected a few times. The chain couples TRBV5-1 to TRBJ1-4; 9 bases line up with TRBD1. The trim removed 5 bases at V and 7 bases at J, leaving 12 bases unmatched. Germline V lookup: CDR1 SGHRS, CDR2 YFSETQ. The CDR3 extends over 16 amino acids. The CDR3 DNA reads TGCGCCAGCAGGTCCCTACAGGGGGCAATGGGTGAAAAACTGTTTTTT. As protein: CASRSLQGAMGEKLFF. Supplemented by reference TRBV5-1 and TRBJ1-4, the full variable domain reads KAGVTQTPRYLIKTRGQQVTLSCSPISGHRSVSWYQQTPGQGLQFLFEYFSETQRNKGNFPGRFSGRQFSNSRSEMNVSTLELGDSALYLCASRSLQGAMGEKLFFGSGTQLSVL.

The rearrangement uses TRBV28 and TRBJ2-2; 11 bases align to TRBD2. Germline loops: CDR1 MDHEN, CDR2 SYDVKM. The CDR3 has 20 amino acids. Losses at the gene ends were 2 bases for V and 0 bases for J; bases not matched to a gene: 11. DNA of the CDR3: TGTGCCAGCAGTTTACGCACCGGGACTAGCGGTAACTCGAACACCGGGGAGCTGTTTTTT. Translated, it gives CASSLRTGTSGNSNTGELFF.